The sequence of this T cell receptor (beta chain) was determined in a study of cytomegalovirus exposure and HLA in healthy donors. PCR involved 60 Vbeta and 13 Jbeta primers. The protocol was immunoSEQ multiplex PCR, while the TCRdb copy is restricted to in-frame clones and leaves out a portion. The sample holds about 150,000 clones, around 84% seen once. V shed 3 bases, J shed 8 bases, and the junction held 13 bases outside the gene matches. This CDR3 is built from 16 residues. Germline V gives CDR1 SGHRS, CDR2 YFSETQ. The J gene is TRBJ2-1, the V gene TRBV5-1; 8 nucleotides agree with TRBD2. Sequencing was done on a sample of PBMCs. This sequence was found in a middle-aged man in good health and CMV-seropositive. CDR3 amino acids: CASSSTGGTQGHEQFF. Written as DNA, the CDR3 is TGCGCCAGCAGCTCTACGGGGGGGACCCAAGGCCATGAGCAGTTCTTC.